The 21 T cell receptor beta chains presented below share a single source sample, sequenced in a study of sequential checkpoint blockade in melanoma. Specified treatment: randomized to nivolumab then ipilimumab (arm A) or the reverse (arm B). Repertoires were generated with immunoSEQ multiplex PCR, while TCRdb's copy carries only in-frame clones and drops some. The sample includes around 12,000 clones, about 61% of them seen just once. This specimen was CD8+ T cells sorted from blood (inferred from file names), taken from a patient given nivolumab and ipilimumab in sequence. These receptors were taken from a human donor with melanoma.

This chain links TRBV6-1 with TRBJ2-7; a possible D gene is TRBD2 (5 bases). The germline V gene encodes CDR1 MNHNS and CDR2 SASEGT. This CDR3 region has 13 residues. V was pared by 4 bases and J by 2 bases, with 9 bases between. Written as DNA, the CDR3 is TGTGCCAGCAGTGTGGACTGGCCCTACGAGCAGTACTTC. Protein sequence: CASSVDWPYEQYF.

This clone was seen a handful of times. The chain recombines TRBV7-8 with TRBJ2-7; TRBD1 aligns across 8 bases. V dropped 5 bases and J dropped 6; count of bases not matched to a gene: 3. Germline assignment: CDR1 SGHVS and CDR2 FQNEAQ. CDR3 length: 12 amino acids. CDR3 nucleotide sequence: TGTGCCAGCAGCCTGACAGGGGTCGAGCAGTACTTC. Amino acid sequence: CASSLTGVEQYF.

The CDR3: CASSLMASGVRGEQYF. The CDR3 coding sequence is TGTGCCAGCAGTTTAATGGCTAGCGGCGTTCGGGGTGAGCAGTACTTC. The gene calls are TRBV28 and TRBJ2-7; 7 bases are shared with TRBD2. There are 16 residues in the CDR3. V lost 2 bases and J lost 7; bases outside the gene matches: 14. Germline assignment: CDR1 MDHEN and CDR2 SYDVKM.

V usage is TRBV9 and J usage is TRBJ2-7; D remains ambiguous. The V gene's germline CDR1 is SGDLS and CDR2 YYNGEE. There are 13 residues in the CDR3. V dropped 0 bases and J dropped 4 bases, with 8 bases sitting between them. The CDR3, as DNA: TGTGCCAGCAGCGTAGGTGCAGAATACGAGCAGTACTTC. Residues: CASSVGAEYEQYF.

This chain links TRBV28 with TRBJ1-1, with a tentative D call TRBD1 (5 bases). The CDR3 runs to 13 residues. V lost 7 bases, J lost 0 bases, and 9 bases lay in between. The germline CDR1 and CDR2 sequences are MDHEN and SYDVKM. CDR3 bases: TGTGCCAGCACCTTGACAGTGAACACTGAAGCTTTCTTT. Protein: CASTLTVNTEAFF.

This clone was observed a few times. One end of the junction fails to match germline, which may point to a read error. The chain combines TRBV4-1 with TRBJ2-1; possible D gene TRBD1, 6 bases. This CDR3 spans 15 amino acids. Germline lookup yields CDR1 MGHRA and CDR2 YSYEKL. As DNA, the CDR3 is TGTGCCAGCAGCCAAGCAGGGGAAACCTACAATGAGCAGTTCTTC. Protein sequence: CASSQAGETYNEQFF.

This clone qualifies as medium-sized. The chain couples TRBV5-4 to TRBJ2-7; 14 positions agree with TRBD2. CDR1 and CDR2 (germline): SGHNT, YYREEE (reference sequence). CDR3 length: 15 amino acids. J gave up 6 bases and V 3 bases, and 5 bases lay outside the gene matches. CDR3 amino acids: CASSSGLAGAGEQYF. The CDR3 DNA reads TGTGCCAGCAGCTCGGGACTAGCGGGAGCGGGCGAGCAGTACTTC. The variable domain in full, completed from reference TRBV5-4 and TRBJ2-7, reads ETGVTQSPTHLIKTRGQQVTLRCSSQSGHNTVSWYQQALGQGPQFIFQYYREEENGRGNFPPRFSGLQFPNYSSELNVNALELDDSALYLCASSSGLAGAGEQYFGPGTRLTVT.

This clone was seen a single time. J is TRBJ1-2 and V is TRBV30; possibly TRBD1 for D (5 bases). The CDR3 consists of 15 residues. V was trimmed by 3 bases and J by 3 bases, leaving 17 bases between them. From germline, CDR1 is GTSNPN and CDR2 SVGIG (reference sequence). The chain's CDR3 is CAWSLGLGEDYGYTF. The CDR3 bases are TGTGCCTGGAGCTTGGGGCTCGGGGAGGACTATGGCTACACCTTC.

The chain carries TRBV4-3 and TRBJ1-1, with D possibly TRBD1 on 6 matching bases. Per germline, CDR1 LGHNA and CDR2 YSLEER. This CDR3 is built from 17 residues. V was pared by 2 bases and J by 0 bases, with 16 bases between. CDR3 in DNA: TGCGCCAGCAGCCAACGGGACAAACCCGGGTTGAACACTGAAGCTTTCTTT. Amino acid sequence: CASSQRDKPGLNTEAFF.

The V and J genes are TRBV10-1 and TRBJ2-3, with 9 bases fitting TRBD2. J was trimmed by 5 bases and V by 6 bases; bases with no gene match: 6. Germline CDR1 is WNHNN and CDR2 is SYGVQD (reference sequence). The CDR3 covers 14 residues. The CDR3 region has the DNA TGCGCCAGCAGGGGACTAGCCGATGGAGATACGCAGTATTTT. It yields the protein CASRGLADGDTQYF.

The rearrangement joins TRBV9 to TRBJ2-1; TRBD2 matches at 8 bases. The germline gives CDR1 SGDLS, CDR2 YYNGEE. The CDR3 extends over 13 amino acids. This CDR3 reads CASGGRLYNEQFF. The CDR3 bases are TGTGCATCGGGGGGGAGGCTTTACAATGAGCAGTTCTTC.

This sequence joins TRBV7-3 and TRBJ2-1; D remains ambiguous. The CDR3 extends over 12 amino acids. V shed 1 base and J shed 8 bases, with 6 bases lying between them. CDR1 and CDR2 from the germline V gene are SGHTA and FQGTGA. The CDR3 region is CASSLIGYEQFF. The DNA for the CDR3 is TGTGCCAGCAGCTTAATCGGGTATGAGCAGTTCTTC.

This clone is a singleton in its sample. The rearrangement uses TRBV2 and TRBJ1-6; D perhaps matches TRBD1 (6 bases). The CDR3 contains 15 residues. The V end lost 6 bases, the J end lost 13 bases, and 22 bases lay between the germline ends. Germline lookup yields CDR1 SNHLY and CDR2 FYNNEI. The chain's CDR3 is CASRGAPTTGGPLHF. In nucleotides, the CDR3 is TGTGCCAGCAGGGGAGCCCCGACGACAGGTGGTCCCCTCCACTTT.

The chain recombines TRBV9 with TRBJ2-1; D is perhaps TRBD1 (6 bases). The CDR3 totals 13 residues. Germline CDR1 SGDLS, CDR2 YYNGEE. V lost 4 bases and J 5 bases, leaving 10 bases between the germline ends. CDR3 region: CASSPGTNNEQFF. Here the CDR3 DNA reads TGTGCCAGCAGCCCCGGGACAAACAATGAGCAGTTCTTC.

The chain is built from TRBV5-5 and TRBJ2-5; no definite D call. The V gene's germline CDR1 is SGHKS and CDR2 YYEKEE (reference sequence). CDR3 size: 14 residues. The ends were cut back, 2 bases at V and 2 bases at J, with 10 bases in the middle. The CDR3 DNA reads as TGTGCCAGCAGCTTCTCGGGTCTGCAAGAGACCCAGTACTTC. This encodes CASSFSGLQETQYF.

The chain joins TRBV21-1 to TRBJ2-5; no DNA check was done on the table's D call, TRBD2. TRBV21-1 is shown as a pseudogene. The CDR3 length is 16 residues. The CDR3 sequence: CASSLLRGPGQETQYF. As DNA, the CDR3 is TGTGCCAGCAGTTTACTGCGGGGACCCGGCCAAGAGACCCAGTACTTC.

This clone is categorized as medium-sized. The CDR3 nucleotides read TGTGCCAGCAGCAGATCTACAGGGGGCTCTGGAAACACCATATATTTT. Protein product: CASSRSTGGSGNTIYF. V gene TRBV9 combines with J gene TRBJ1-3; TRBD1 matches 8 bases. From germline, CDR1 is SGDLS and CDR2 YYNGEE. This CDR3 is built from 16 residues. V trimming: 4 bases; J trimming: 0 bases; junction bases outside the gene matches: 6.

The chain employs TRBV2 and TRBJ1-1; D perhaps matches TRBD1 (5 bases). V lost 2 bases and J 5 bases, leaving 9 bases between the germline ends. The germline gives CDR1 SNHLY, CDR2 FYNNEI. This CDR3 has 13 amino acids. The CDR3 region has the DNA TGTGCCAGCAGTGAATTTCAGGGTACTGAAGCTTTCTTT. It yields the protein CASSEFQGTEAFF.

J is TRBJ1-1 and V is TRBV5-4; unclear D gene. Germline values: CDR1 SGHNT, CDR2 YYREEE (reference sequence). The CDR3 extends over 12 amino acids. V gave up 7 bases and J gave up 1 base, with 8 bases separating them. The CDR3 is CASCTENTEAFF. CDR3 DNA sequence: TGTGCCAGCTGTACAGAGAACACTGAAGCTTTCTTT.

This chain joins TRBV4-1 and TRBJ2-7; perhaps TRBD2 as D (7 bases). V shed 1 base and J shed 5 bases, with 21 bases lying between them. The CDR3 contains 17 residues. Germline values: CDR1 MGHRA, CDR2 YSYEKL. The CDR3 here is CASSQAPWGGEDHEQYF. The CDR3 DNA reads TGCGCCAGCAGCCAAGCCCCTTGGGGGGGCGAGGATCACGAGCAGTACTTC.

V and J are TRBV4-1 and TRBJ2-7; 11 bases are a match to TRBD2. The germline CDR1 and CDR2 sequences are MGHRA and YSYEKL. V was clipped by 2 bases and J by 3 bases; unmatched bases: 3. The CDR3 totals 15 residues. CDR3 amino acids: CASSQSTSGIYEQYF. DNA for the CDR3: TGCGCCAGCAGCCAATCGACTAGCGGGATCTACGAGCAGTACTTC.